The 32 T cell receptor beta chains below all came from one sample that was sequenced in a study of regulatory T cells in long-lasting Graves disease. Building the TCR beta libraries relied on iRepertoire HTBI primers, and CDR3 regions underwent Arm-PCR. TCRdb re-analysed the multiplex PCR reads in MiXCR, keeping a single row per CDR3 protein. The sample shows 300,000 to 450,000 distinct CDR3 sequences, around 16% of them seen only once. This sample's time point: newly diagnosed GD, antithyroid drugs for less than 3 months. Isolated PBMC RNA provided the starting material for the TCR library. Here the sequenced sample was peripheral blood mononuclear cells (PBMCs), taken at new diagnosis, from a patient treated with antithyroid drugs. The receptors were sampled from a female donor with Graves disease.

This clonotype was seen many times. This chain links TRBV30 with TRBJ1-2, with 10 nucleotides matching TRBD1. There are 14 residues in the CDR3. The germline gives CDR1 GTSNPN, CDR2 SVGIG (reference sequence). The J segment lost 7 bases and the V segment lost 3 bases, leaving 8 bases of the junction unmatched. In nucleotides, the CDR3 is TGTGCCTGGAGGAGGGACAGGGGAGGAATTGGCTACACCTTC. Encoded protein: CAWRRDRGGIGYTF.

The V gene is TRBV7-2, the J gene TRBJ1-1, with 7 bases aligning to TRBD1. Germline CDR1 and CDR2: SGHTA and FQGNSA. CDR3 length equals 16 residues. Losses at the gene ends were 5 bases for V and 0 bases for J; bases not matched to a gene: 9. The CDR3 DNA sequence: TGTGCCAGCAGCCTCCAACTGGACAGGATGAACACTGAAGCTTTCTTT. It codes for CASSLQLDRMNTEAFF. Looking up the rest from reference TRBV7-2 and TRBJ1-1 gives the full variable domain: GAGVSQSPSNKVTEKGKDVELRCDPISGHTALYWYRQSLGQGLEFLIYFQGNSAPDKSGLPSDRFSAERTGGSVSTLTIQRTQQEDSAVYLCASSLQLDRMNTEAFFGQGTRLTVV.

This clonotype was seen repeatedly, ten times or more. The rearrangement joins TRBV2 to TRBJ1-2; 8 nucleotides match TRBD1. CDR1 is SNHLY, CDR2 FYNNEI, per germline. There are 12 residues in the CDR3. With 8 bases clipped from V and 6 bases from J, the junction kept 5 bases outside the gene matches. For the CDR3, the DNA is TGTGCCAGCTCAGGGGGCGGGCATGGCTACACCTTC. This translates into CASSGGGHGYTF.

A note on this clonotype: This may arise from a read error, as a much more abundant clone is one base away. The CDR3 region has the DNA TGCGCCAGCAGCGGGCCCTGGGGGCAGGGCACTGAAGCTTTCTTT. Protein sequence: CASSGPWGQGTEAFF. This chain links TRBV5-1 with TRBJ1-1, with D possibly being TRBD1 (6 bases). Germline V lookup: CDR1 SGHRS, CDR2 YFSETQ. Trimming took 4 bases from V and 4 from J, leaving 17 bases between them. The CDR3 is 15 amino acids.

This clonotype has just a few counts. Because it lacks the conserved phenylalanine or tryptophan at the end, this CDR3 is likely a read error. V is TRBV14 and J is TRBJ1-1, with 7 bases aligning to TRBD1. Germline trimming cut 0 bases from V and 1 base from J; bases unmatched to any gene: 8. The CDR3 totals 17 residues. Per the germline V gene, CDR1 is SGHDN and CDR2 is FVKESK. DNA for the CDR3: TGTGCCAGCAGCCAAGAAGGACAGGCCGAGACGAACACTGAAGCTTTCCTT. It encodes CASSQEGQAETNTEAFL.

This clonotype came up many times. The chain uses TRBV10-3 and TRBJ1-2; 9 nucleotides match TRBD1. J was trimmed by 13 bases and V by 2 bases; bases with no gene match: 8. This CDR3 region has 13 residues. CDR1 is ENHRY and CDR2 is SYGVKD in the germline V gene. This CDR3 is CAISETGTGNCTF. As DNA, the CDR3 is TGTGCCATCAGTGAGACCGGGACAGGGAACTGCACCTTC.

This clonotype was counted at least ten times. The gene calls are TRBV5-8 and TRBJ2-7; the D call may be TRBD1 or TRBD2 (5 bases each). V was cut by 0 bases and J by 2 bases, with 12 bases left in between. Germline CDR1 SGHTS, CDR2 YDEGEE. This CDR3 has 15 residues. CDR3 sequence reads: CASSLGFEGTYEQYF. In DNA form, the CDR3 reads TGTGCCAGCAGCTTGGGGTTCGAGGGGACCTACGAGCAGTACTTC.

This clonotype was counted a few times. The V and J genes are TRBV9 and TRBJ2-5; D is possibly TRBD1 (5 bases). The CDR3 spans 14 residues. With 1 base removed from V and 2 bases from J, the gap between germline ends came to 9 bases. The germline gives CDR1 SGDLS, CDR2 YYNGEE. CDR3 residues: CASSVQGRQETQYF. In DNA form, the CDR3 reads TGTGCCAGCAGCGTACAGGGAAGGCAAGAGACCCAGTACTTC.

This clonotype was counted a single time. This chain links TRBV10-3 with TRBJ2-7; D possibly corresponds to TRBD1 (7 bases). Deletions cut 0 bases from V and 5 bases from J, with 14 bases between. CDR1 is ENHRY, CDR2 SYGVKD, per germline. The CDR3 sequence is 15 residues long. The CDR3: CAISESQGGNHEQYF. The CDR3 nucleotides are TGTGCCATCAGTGAGTCGCAGGGGGGTAACCACGAGCAGTACTTC.

The sample holds many counts of this clonotype. The CDR3 DNA sequence: TGTGCCAGCAGCATCGGGGACAGTGCCTACGAGCAGTACTTC. This codes for CASSIGDSAYEQYF. The chain recombines TRBV9 with TRBJ2-7; 7 nucleotides align to TRBD1. Germline V CDR1 and CDR2: SGDLS, YYNGEE. V was pared by 4 bases and J by 2 bases, with 6 bases of the junction left unmatched. CDR3 length: 14 residues.

This clonotype was picked up many times. The chain employs TRBV20-1 and TRBJ1-2; D is unresolved. The CDR3 loop spans 14 amino acids. Trimming shortened V by 7 bases and J by 3 bases, and 18 bases separated the two germline ends. From germline, CDR1 is DFQATT and CDR2 SNEGSKA (reference sequence). This CDR3 reads CSVGRRHLDYGYTF. CDR3 DNA sequence: TGCAGTGTGGGCCGACGGCATTTGGACTATGGCTACACCTTC.

The rearrangement uses TRBV20-1 and TRBJ2-3; 10 bases are shared with TRBD2. The V gene end was trimmed by 1 base and the J gene end by 3 bases; junction bases not matched to a gene: 4. Germline V gene data show CDR1 as DFQATT and CDR2 as SNEGSKA (reference sequence). This CDR3 has 15 residues. The CDR3 protein is CSARVSSGGTDTQYF. Here the CDR3 DNA reads TGCAGTGCTAGAGTCTCTAGCGGGGGAACAGATACGCAGTATTTT.

The chain combines TRBV18 with TRBJ2-7; tentative D call: TRBD1 (5 bases). The CDR3 contains 15 residues. Per the germline V gene, CDR1 is KGHSH and CDR2 is LQKENI. The germline V and J ends were trimmed by 0 bases and 7 bases, with 16 bases remaining between them. CDR3 sequence reads: CASSPPDGQLREQYF. CDR3 sequence (DNA): TGTGCCAGCTCACCACCGGATGGACAACTGAGGGAGCAGTACTTC.

On this clonotype: It may be a read error: a sequence one base away is much more abundant. The chain links TRBV28 to TRBJ2-4; the match to TRBD1 covers 10 bases. Germline loops: CDR1 MDHEN, CDR2 SYDVKM. CDR3 length equals 15 residues. The CDR3 DNA reads TGTGCCAGCAGCGGGACAGGGGTTGCCGCAAACATTCGGTACTTC. As protein: CASSGTGVAANIRYF.

To note about this clonotype: This may come from a read error, since a much larger clone is one base off. The V gene is TRBV7-8, the J gene TRBJ2-7, with 8 bases lining up with TRBD2. The CDR3 covers 14 residues. In germline, CDR1 is SGHVS, CDR2 FQNEAQ. CDR3 nucleotides: TGTGTCAGCAGCTTAGCGGGGAACTCCTACGAGCAGTACTTC. Protein sequence: CVSSLAGNSYEQYF.

The rearrangement links TRBV9 to TRBJ1-2, with a tentative D call TRBD1 (5 bases). This CDR3 is built from 13 residues. Germline-derived CDR1 and CDR2 are SGDLS and YYNGEE. V shed 0 bases and J shed 8 bases, with 11 bases lying between them. Written as DNA, the CDR3 is TGTGCCAGCAGCGTAGAACAGGCCCTCGGCTACACCTTC. This sequence encodes CASSVEQALGYTF.

This clonotype occurred many times. V is TRBV20-1 and J is TRBJ1-4; 8 bases agree with TRBD1. This CDR3 comprises 14 residues. The ends lost 5 bases at V and 8 bases at J; junction bases unmatched: 10. Germline V gene lookup returns CDR1 DFQATT and CDR2 SNEGSKA (reference sequence). CDR3 bases: TGCAGTGCTCACCGGACAGGGAGCTTGGAAAAACTGTTTTTT. Amino acids: CSAHRTGSLEKLFF.

Many counts were recorded for this clonotype. The chain employs TRBV5-6 and TRBJ2-7; 7 bases align to TRBD2. With V trimmed by 2 bases and J by 2 bases, 7 bases remained unmatched. The germline gives CDR1 SGHDT, CDR2 YYEEEE. There are 15 residues in the CDR3. The CDR3 region has the DNA TGTGCCAGCAGCTTAGTCTCGGCGGGAGCCTACGAGCAGTACTTC. It is translated as CASSLVSAGAYEQYF.

In regard to this clonotype: One end of the junction does not line up with germline, which may come from a read error. The V gene is TRBV11-3, the J gene TRBJ2-1; D might be TRBD1 (5 bases). From germline, CDR1 is SGHNT and CDR2 YENEEA. The CDR3 runs 17 residues. The chain's CDR3 is CASSLDSGRGSYNGQFF. CDR3 bases: TGTGCCAGCAGCTTAGATTCAGGAAGGGGCTCCTACAATGGGCAGTTCTTC.

The chain has TRBV13 and TRBJ2-3; 12 bases align to TRBD2. The J call may be faulty, since TRBJ2-5 better matches the DNA end. This CDR3 has 16 residues. Germline assignment: CDR1 PRHDT and CDR2 FYEKMQ (reference sequence). CDR3 in amino acids: CASSSLAGGPRETQYF. CDR3 nucleotide sequence: TGTGCCAGCAGCTCCCTAGCGGGAGGGCCCCGGGAGACCCAGTACTTC.

This clonotype was seen repeatedly, ten times or more. This chain uses TRBV3-1 with TRBJ1-1; 8 bases match TRBD1. The CDR3 is made up of 16 amino acids. The germline V gene has CDR1 LGHDT and CDR2 YNNKEL (reference sequence). With 4 bases clipped from V and 0 bases from J, the junction kept 7 bases outside the gene matches. The CDR3: CASSREDRDMNTEAFF. The CDR3 DNA follows: TGTGCCAGCAGCCGTGAGGACAGGGACATGAACACTGAAGCTTTCTTT.

This clonotype was observed many times. The chain joins TRBV27 to TRBJ2-7; 7 nucleotides line up with TRBD1. The CDR3 extends over 15 amino acids. Germline-derived CDR1 and CDR2 are MNHEY and SMNVEV (reference sequence). The J segment lost 3 bases and the V segment lost 6 bases, leaving 11 bases of the junction unmatched. CDR3 protein: CASSPWDSQIYEQYF. CDR3 in DNA: TGTGCCAGCAGCCCCTGGGACAGCCAAATCTACGAGCAGTACTTC.

On this clonotype itself: This may come from a read error, since a much larger clone is one base off. This chain joins TRBV11-2 and TRBJ2-2; TRBD1 might be the D (5 bases). The CDR3 length is 16 residues. Germline assignment: CDR1 SGHAT and CDR2 FQNNGV. Trimming pared 7 bases from V and 5 bases from J, leaving 20 bases between. In DNA form, the CDR3 reads TGTGCCAGCACTCCAGCGTCCGGGCCAGGGACCGGGGAGCTGTTTTTT. This encodes CASTPASGPGTGELFF.

This clonotype was recorded many times. The chain has TRBV10-3 and TRBJ1-6, with D uncertain. The CDR3 covers 15 residues. Trimming shortened V by 2 bases and J by 10 bases, and 15 bases separated the two germline ends. The V gene's germline CDR1 is ENHRY and CDR2 SYGVKD. CDR3 DNA: TGTGCCATCAGTGAGGGAGGGCAGAATCTCTCACCCCTCCACTTT. Encoded protein: CAISEGGQNLSPLHF.

In its sample, this clonotype was seen many times. The chain is built from TRBV2 and TRBJ1-2; D is unclear. The germline V gene encodes CDR1 SNHLY and CDR2 FYNNEI. This CDR3 has 12 residues. With 6 bases removed from V and 2 bases from J, the gap between germline ends came to 7 bases. In DNA, the CDR3 is TGTGCCAGCAGAGGAGTGAACTATGGCTACACCTTC. Translating it yields CASRGVNYGYTF.

This clonotype appeared many times. The rearrangement joins TRBV15 to TRBJ2-1, with D maybe TRBD2 (7 bases). Trimming cost V 0 bases and J 6 bases, with 15 bases left between them. The CDR3 loop spans 16 amino acids. The germline gives CDR1 LNHNV, CDR2 YYDKDF (reference sequence). CDR3 DNA sequence: TGTGCCACCAGCAGAGATCGGTTGGGGGGGCCCAATGAGCAGTTCTTC. It encodes CATSRDRLGGPNEQFF.

The rearrangement joins TRBV15 to TRBJ1-5, with D maybe TRBD1 (5 bases). The CDR3 sequence is 13 residues long. Trimming shortened V by 6 bases and J by 6 bases, and 12 bases separated the two germline ends. Germline assignment: CDR1 LNHNV and CDR2 YYDKDF (reference sequence). CDR3 sequence: CATSWGGGQPQHF. CDR3 nucleotide sequence: TGTGCCACCAGTTGGGGCGGGGGTCAGCCCCAGCATTTT.

This clonotype was observed at least ten times. The chain uses TRBV12-3 or TRBV12-4 and TRBJ2-5; no clear D gene. V was pared by 5 bases and J by 1 base, with 8 bases between. This CDR3 is 13 amino acids long. The CDR3 DNA follows: TGTGCCAGCAGTCCGTGGATCCAAGAGACCCAGTACTTC. It codes for CASSPWIQETQYF.

This clonotype was detected many times. The CDR3 protein is CASSSAGSNEQFF. For the CDR3, the DNA is TGCGCCAGCAGCTCCGCAGGGAGCAATGAGCAGTTCTTC. V is TRBV5-1 and J is TRBJ2-1; possibly TRBD1 or TRBD2 for D (5 bases each). V lost 3 bases, J lost 6 bases, and 10 bases lay in between. The length of the CDR3 is 13 residues. CDR1 is SGHRS, CDR2 YFSETQ, per germline.

As concerns this clonotype: The junction departs from the called germline gene at one end, perhaps through a read error. The J gene is TRBJ2-7, the V gene TRBV9; D tentatively reads TRBD1 or TRBD2 (5 bases each). Per the germline V gene, CDR1 is SGDLS and CDR2 is YYNGEE. The CDR3 runs 11 residues. Here the CDR3 reads CASSDPRDGTF. Written as DNA, the CDR3 is TGTGCCAGCAGCGATCCCCGAGACGGGACCTTC.

This clonotype occurred many times. The chain couples TRBV20-1 to TRBJ2-6, with D possibly matching TRBD1 (6 bases). The CDR3 has 15 residues. CDR1 and CDR2 (germline): DFQATT, SNEGSKA (reference sequence). Trimming stripped 5 bases from V and 4 bases from J, with 15 bases between. CDR3: CSAAYRVAGANVLTF. The CDR3, as DNA: TGCAGTGCTGCTTACAGGGTGGCGGGGGCCAACGTCCTGACTTTC.

There are many counts of this clonotype. The rearrangement links TRBV29-1 to TRBJ2-1; 11 nucleotides align to TRBD2. Germline V gene lookup returns CDR1 SQVTM and CDR2 ANQGSEA. This CDR3 has 17 residues. V lost 4 bases, J lost 6 bases, and 14 bases stayed unmatched. In DNA form, the CDR3 reads TGCAGCGTTGGAGCAGGGGCTAGCGGGAGGCTAACCAATGAGCAGTTCTTC. Translation: CSVGAGASGRLTNEQFF.